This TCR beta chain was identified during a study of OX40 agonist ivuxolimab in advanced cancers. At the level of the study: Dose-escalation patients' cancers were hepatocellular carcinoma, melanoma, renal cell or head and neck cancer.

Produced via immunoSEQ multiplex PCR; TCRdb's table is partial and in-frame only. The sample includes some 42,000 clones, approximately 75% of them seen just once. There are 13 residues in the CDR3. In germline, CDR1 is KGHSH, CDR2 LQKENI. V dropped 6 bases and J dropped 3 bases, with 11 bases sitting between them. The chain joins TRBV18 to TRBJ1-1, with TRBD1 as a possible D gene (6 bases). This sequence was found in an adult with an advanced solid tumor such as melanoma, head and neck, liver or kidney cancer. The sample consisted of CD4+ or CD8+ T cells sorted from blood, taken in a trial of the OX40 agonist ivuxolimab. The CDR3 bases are TGTGCCAGCTCCCAGGGACATGACACTGAAGCTTTCTTT. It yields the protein CASSQGHDTEAFF. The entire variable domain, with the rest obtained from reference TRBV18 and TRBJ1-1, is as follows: NAGVMQNPRHLVRRRGQEARLRCSPMKGHSHVYWYRQLPEEGLKFMVYLQKENIIDESGMPKERFSAEFPKEGPSILRIQQVVRGDSAAYFCASSQGHDTEAFFGQGTRLTVV.